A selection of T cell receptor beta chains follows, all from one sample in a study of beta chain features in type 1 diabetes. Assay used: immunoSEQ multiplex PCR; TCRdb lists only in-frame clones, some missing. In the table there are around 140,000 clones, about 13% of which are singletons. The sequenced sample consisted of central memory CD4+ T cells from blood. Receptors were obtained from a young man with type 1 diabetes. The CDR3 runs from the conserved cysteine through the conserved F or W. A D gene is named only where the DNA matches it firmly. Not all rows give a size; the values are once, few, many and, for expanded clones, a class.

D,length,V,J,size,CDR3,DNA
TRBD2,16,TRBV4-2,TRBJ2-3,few,CASSQTGGGAWDTQYF,TGTGCCAGCAGCCAAACTGGCGGGGGGGCATGGGATACGCAGTATTTT
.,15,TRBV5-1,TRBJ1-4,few,CASSLEARGNEKLFF,TGCGCCAGCAGCTTGGAGGCCAGAGGGAATGAAAAACTGTTTTTT
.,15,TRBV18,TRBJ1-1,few,CASSPPSGQRTEAFF,TGTGCCAGCTCACCACCTTCGGGACAACGCACTGAAGCTTTCTTT
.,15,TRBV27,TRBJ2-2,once,CASSLIMPYTGELFF,TGTGCCAGCAGCCTTATTATGCCCTACACCGGGGAGCTGTTTTTT
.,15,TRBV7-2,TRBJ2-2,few,CASSLDRALTGELFF,TGTGCCAGCAGCTTGGACAGAGCCCTCACCGGGGAGCTGTTTTTT
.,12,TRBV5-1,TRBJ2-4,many,CASIRYGATQYF,TGCGCCAGCATCCGGTACGGGGCTACTCAGTACTTC
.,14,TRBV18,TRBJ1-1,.,CASSQGLGDTEAFF,TGTGCCAGCTCCCAAGGACTGGGCGACACTGAAGCTTTCTTT
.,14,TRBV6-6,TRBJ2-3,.,CASSYRDGTDTQYF,TGTGCCAGCAGTTACAGGGACGGGACAGATACGCAGTATTTT
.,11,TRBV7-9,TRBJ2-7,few,CASSFPPWQYF,TGTGCCAGCAGCTTCCCGCCGTGGCAGTACTTC
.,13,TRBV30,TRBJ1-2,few,CAWRQFAIYGYTF,TGTGCCTGGAGACAGTTTGCCATCTATGGCTACACCTTC
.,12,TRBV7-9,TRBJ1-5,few,CASSNQNQPQHF,TGTGCCAGCAGCAATCAGAATCAGCCCCAGCATTTT
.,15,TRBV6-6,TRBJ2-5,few,CASRLPTGPEGTQYF,TGTGCCAGCAGACTACCGACCGGCCCCGAAGGGACCCAGTACTTC
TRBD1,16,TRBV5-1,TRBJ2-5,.,CASSLPTGQVGETQYF,TGCGCCAGCAGCTTGCCGACAGGGCAGGTGGGAGAGACCCAGTACTTC
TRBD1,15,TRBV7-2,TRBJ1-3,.,CASSPGQGISNTIYF,TGTGCCAGCAGCCCCGGACAGGGAATATCGAACACCATATATTTT
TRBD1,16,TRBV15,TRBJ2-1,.,CATSRPGTGDFGDRFF,TGTGCCACCAGCAGGCCCGGGACAGGGGATTTCGGTGACCGCTTCTTC
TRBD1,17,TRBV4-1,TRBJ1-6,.,CASSQELRGQRNSPLHF,TGCGCCAGCAGCCAAGAGCTAAGGGGACAGCGTAATTCACCCCTCCACTTT
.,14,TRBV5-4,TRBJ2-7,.,CASSLDPGSVEQYF,TGTGCCAGCAGCTTGGATCCGGGCTCCGTCGAGCAGTACTTC